These 32 T cell receptor beta chains were sequenced from one sample in a study of shared clonotypes between healthy human individuals (TCRdb year 2020). Preparation of the library involved the immunoSEQ multiplex PCR assay. TCRdb took over this immuneACCESS table, retaining in-frame rearrangements with V and J assigned. Such tables are incomplete; in checked studies, under half of the missing clones stem from an unresolved V gene, and the remainder is unexplained. Here the sample has approximately 2.1 million clones; 93% occur a single time. The top ten clonotypes cover 0.35% to 0.5% of the sample. Sequencing was done on a sample of naive CD4+ T cells from PBMCs. The cell subset or site label, as the study defines it: CD45RA+ positively selected. These TCRs come from a man younger than 30 in good health. Some clones in this sample may be carry-over from other donors' samples.

The chain recombines TRBV10-3 with TRBJ2-1, with 8 bases that match TRBD1. The CDR3 loop spans 15 amino acids. Germline V gene lookup returns CDR1 ENHRY and CDR2 SYGVKD. Trimming took 6 bases from V and 9 from J; bases not matched to a gene: 13. For the CDR3, the DNA is TGTGCCATCAGACCCGACAGGGGACGGCAAAGTGAGCAGTTCTTC. Protein product: CAIRPDRGRQSEQFF.

The chain is built from TRBV7-7 and TRBJ2-5; D call uncertain. V was shortened by 1 base and J by 4 bases, with 7 bases between the two germline ends. This CDR3 has 13 residues. Germline V lookup: CDR1 SSHAT, CDR2 FNYEAQ (reference sequence). In nucleotides, the CDR3 is TGTGCCAGCAGCTTAGACCGGCTAGAGACCCAGTACTTC. Translation: CASSLDRLETQYF.

The V and J genes are TRBV18 and TRBJ2-3; the D call may be TRBD1 or TRBD2 (5 bases each). The CDR3 covers 17 residues. CDR1 KGHSH and CDR2 LQKENI come from the germline V gene. Trimming removed 3 bases from V and 2 bases from J, with 18 bases in between. CDR3 in amino acids: CASSPSGTPLNTDTQYF. In nucleotides, the CDR3 is TGTGCCAGCTCACCTTCCGGGACCCCCTTGAACACAGATACGCAGTATTTT.

The rearrangement joins TRBV28 to TRBJ2-1; the match to TRBD1 covers 8 bases. The CDR3 loop spans 14 amino acids. Germline CDR1 MDHEN, CDR2 SYDVKM. V was pared by 6 bases and J by 9 bases, with 10 bases of the junction left unmatched. CDR3 sequence (DNA): TGTGCCAGCAGGGAAGGACAGGGTGGAGGTGAGCAGTTCTTC. As protein: CASREGQGGGEQFF.

The V gene is TRBV6-1, the J gene TRBJ1-4, with TRBD1 as a possible D gene (6 bases). The germline CDR1 and CDR2 sequences are MNHNS and SASEGT. The V end was cut by 8 bases, the J end by 5 bases, with 18 bases between. The CDR3 is 15 residues long. For the CDR3, the DNA is TGTGCCAGCTCCCAGAAGGCAGGGGCCAATGAAAAACTGTTTTTT. This encodes CASSQKAGANEKLFF.

This clone turned up a few times. V is TRBV2 and J is TRBJ1-5; TRBD1 agrees at 7 bases. This CDR3 comprises 14 residues. V gave up 2 bases and J gave up 4 bases; unmatched junction bases: 2. Germline loops: CDR1 SNHLY, CDR2 FYNNEI. This CDR3 is CASSEQGQNQPQHF. The DNA of the CDR3 is TGTGCCAGCAGTGAACAGGGACAGAATCAGCCCCAGCATTTT.

This chain links TRBV7-2 with TRBJ2-7, with D possibly being TRBD1 (5 bases). Germline assignment: CDR1 SGHTA and CDR2 FQGNSA. V lost 11 bases and J 3 bases, leaving 20 bases between the germline ends. The CDR3 covers 14 residues. CDR3 residues: CASQSRGNFYEQYF. CDR3 coding DNA: TGTGCCTCTCAGTCAAGGGGAAACTTCTACGAGCAGTACTTC.

This chain joins TRBV6-6 and TRBJ2-2; maybe TRBD2 (5 bases). The ends were cut back, 0 bases at V and 3 bases at J, with 11 bases in the middle. The CDR3 covers 16 residues. The germline CDR1 and CDR2 sequences are MNHNY and SVGAGI (reference sequence). CDR3 amino acids: CASSYSSGLDTGELFF. The CDR3 DNA sequence: TGTGCCAGCAGTTACTCATCGGGGTTGGACACCGGGGAGCTGTTTTTT.

The CDR3 DNA reads TGCAGCGTTGGGACTATACAATCAAGGGAGCAGTACTTC. Translation: CSVGTIQSREQYF. This chain joins TRBV29-1 and TRBJ2-7, with D perhaps matching TRBD2 (6 bases). The germline V gene has CDR1 SQVTM and CDR2 ANQGSEA. V shed 4 bases and J shed 7 bases, with 17 bases lying between them. This CDR3 is 13 amino acids long.

The genes are TRBV5-1 and TRBJ2-1; maybe TRBD2 (5 bases). The CDR3 is 15 amino acids. Trimming pared 2 bases from V and 1 base from J, leaving 10 bases between. Germline loops: CDR1 SGHRS, CDR2 YFSETQ. The DNA of the CDR3 is TGCGCCAGCAGCTTTAGGCTAGCATCCTACAATGAGCAGTTCTTC. This gives the protein CASSFRLASYNEQFF.

In the case of this clone: Other DNA sequences from this sample encode an identical CDR3 as well. The chain uses TRBV18 and TRBJ2-7, with a weak D call TRBD1 (5 bases). Between the trimmed V and J ends, which lost 3 bases and 4 bases, there was a span of 10 bases. The CDR3 has 13 residues. Germline V gives CDR1 KGHSH, CDR2 LQKENI. The CDR3, as DNA: TGTGCCAGCTCACCGGGCAGGGCGTACGAGCAGTACTTC. It yields the protein CASSPGRAYEQYF.

The V call is TRBV18, the J call TRBJ2-1; 16 bases map to TRBD2. V trimming: 3 bases; J trimming: 8 bases; junction bases outside the gene matches: 4. The length of the CDR3 is 16 residues. Germline CDR1 KGHSH, CDR2 LQKENI. In DNA, the CDR3 is TGTGCCAGCTCACCCCAGGGACTAGCGGGAGGGCATGAGCAGTTCTTC. This encodes CASSPQGLAGGHEQFF.

This rearrangement joins TRBV30 to TRBJ2-3; D possibly matches TRBD1 or TRBD2 (5 bases each). CDR1 is GTSNPN, CDR2 SVGIG, per germline (reference sequence). Trimming stripped 0 bases from V and 2 bases from J, with 12 bases between. This CDR3 contains 15 residues. The CDR3 sequence is CAWSVRGRYTDTQYF. The CDR3 nucleotides read TGTGCCTGGAGTGTACGGGGACGGTACACAGATACGCAGTATTTT.

The chain joins TRBV29-1 to TRBJ2-3; possible D gene TRBD2, 6 bases. Germline CDR1 is SQVTM and CDR2 is ANQGSEA. The CDR3 length is 13 residues. V dropped 0 bases and J dropped 7 bases, with 11 bases sitting between them. CDR3 loop: CSVEDGGRHTQYF. CDR3 nucleotide sequence: TGCAGCGTTGAAGATGGGGGGAGGCATACGCAGTATTTT.

This CDR3 reads CASSPSAGGDIQYF. In DNA, the CDR3 is TGCGCCAGCAGCCCCTCGGCGGGGGGGGACATTCAGTACTTC. V is TRBV5-1 and J is TRBJ2-4; 9 bases fit TRBD2. Germline V gene sequence: CDR1 SGHRS, CDR2 YFSETQ. V was pared by 4 bases and J by 8 bases, with 7 bases of the junction left unmatched. The CDR3 is 14 amino acids.

The rearrangement links TRBV5-1 to TRBJ1-2; no definite D call. The germline gives CDR1 SGHRS, CDR2 YFSETQ. The V end lost 2 bases, the J end lost 2 bases, and 10 bases lay between the germline ends. The CDR3 totals 14 residues. CDR3 region: CASSFDTNNYGYTF. DNA for the CDR3: TGCGCCAGCAGCTTTGACACAAACAACTATGGCTACACCTTC.

The rearrangement uses TRBV7-9 and TRBJ2-1; no firm D call. V was shortened by 1 base and J by 12 bases, with 13 bases between the two germline ends. The CDR3 runs to 13 residues. Germline V gene sequence: CDR1 SEHNR, CDR2 FQNEAQ (reference sequence). CDR3 residues: CASSLDEDGSQFF. In DNA form, the CDR3 reads TGTGCCAGCAGCTTAGATGAAGACGGATCGCAGTTCTTC.

The genes are TRBV9 and TRBJ2-2; D possibly uses TRBD1 or TRBD2 (5 bases each). The CDR3 is made up of 16 amino acids. CDR1 is SGDLS, CDR2 YYNGEE, per germline. The ends were cut back, 0 bases at V and 4 bases at J, with 13 bases in the middle. The CDR3 nucleotides are TGTGCCAGCAGCGTAGTGGAGGTGGGGGTCACCGGGGAGCTGTTTTTT. Encoded protein: CASSVVEVGVTGELFF.

This clone was found once. V and J are TRBV7-2 and TRBJ2-7; possible D gene TRBD2, 6 bases. The CDR3 is 14 amino acids. Germline CDR1 and CDR2: SGHTA and FQGNSA. Trimming removed 4 bases at V and 4 bases at J, with 14 bases between. CDR3 loop: CASSSRGRGYEQYF. CDR3 nucleotides: TGTGCCAGCAGCTCCCGGGGGAGAGGTTACGAGCAGTACTTC.

This chain connects TRBV6-4 to TRBJ1-2; D is unresolved. CDR3 length equals 13 residues. V lost 0 bases and J lost 2, with 4 bases in between. Germline V gives CDR1 MRHNA, CDR2 SNTAGT. The CDR3 here is CASSDSPNYGYTF. The CDR3 nucleotides read TGTGCCAGCAGTGACTCCCCAAACTATGGCTACACCTTC.

The rearrangement joins TRBV2 to TRBJ2-5, with D hard to call. The CDR3 is made up of 13 amino acids. Germline V lookup: CDR1 SNHLY, CDR2 FYNNEI. V was clipped by 7 bases and J by 3 bases, with 12 bases between them. The CDR3 coding sequence is TGTGCCAGCATCGCTGTCAGTAAAGAGACCCAGTACTTC. Amino acids: CASIAVSKETQYF.

This chain connects TRBV6-6 to TRBJ1-2; the D gene is possibly TRBD1 (6 bases). This CDR3 has 13 residues. Per the germline V gene, CDR1 is MNHNY and CDR2 is SVGAGI (reference sequence). V lost 6 bases, J lost 8 bases, and 16 bases lay in between. CDR3 DNA sequence: TGTGCCAGCAGCCTGGGACAAACGAGAGGCTACACCTTC. Its protein product is CASSLGQTRGYTF.

The chain carries TRBV2 and TRBJ1-6; no clear D gene. Germline CDR1 is SNHLY and CDR2 is FYNNEI. Trimming cost V 6 bases and J 8 bases, with 5 bases left between them. The CDR3 runs to 11 residues. The CDR3 sequence is CASRRDSPLHF. In DNA, the CDR3 is TGTGCCAGCAGGAGAGATTCACCCCTCCACTTT.

This chain connects TRBV6-5 to TRBJ2-7; TRBD1 might be the D (6 bases). The CDR3 totals 14 residues. Germline V gene sequence: CDR1 MNHEY, CDR2 SVGAGI. V was trimmed by 4 bases and J by 6 bases, leaving 16 bases between them. The DNA for the CDR3 is TGTGCCAGCAGTTTTAGGGACACCGGGCGCGAGCAGTACTTC. It specifies CASSFRDTGREQYF.

This sequence joins TRBV7-3 and TRBJ2-2, with TRBD2 as a possible D gene (6 bases). Germline values: CDR1 SGHTA, CDR2 FQGTGA. There are 14 residues in the CDR3. With 5 bases removed from V and 6 bases from J, the gap between germline ends came to 13 bases. The DNA of the CDR3 is TGTGCCAGCAGCCCCGGGACTCCTCCCGGGGAGCTGTTTTTT. It translates to CASSPGTPPGELFF.

This chain links TRBV5-6 with TRBJ2-7, with 9 bases matching TRBD1. The CDR3 is 18 amino acids. The J segment lost 2 bases and the V segment lost 1 base, leaving 13 bases of the junction unmatched. Looked up from germline, CDR1 is SGHDT and CDR2 is YYEEEE. CDR3 amino acids: CASSLTPGQGTSPYEQYF. The CDR3 coding sequence is TGTGCCAGCAGCTTGACGCCGGGACAGGGTACCTCGCCCTACGAGCAGTACTTC.

V usage is TRBV7-2 and J usage is TRBJ2-7; 14 bases line up with TRBD2. Trimming cost V 5 bases and J 3 bases; bases outside gene matches: 6. This CDR3 has 16 amino acids. The germline gives CDR1 SGHTA, CDR2 FQGNSA. CDR3 nucleotide sequence: TGTGCCAGCAGCGGGCGGGGACTAGCGGGAGTCTACGAGCAGTACTTC. Its protein product is CASSGRGLAGVYEQYF.

This clone came up once. V usage is TRBV19 and J usage is TRBJ1-3, with D uncertain. Germline assignment: CDR1 LNHDA and CDR2 SQIVND (reference sequence). Trimming took off 6 bases at V and 4 bases at J, with 13 bases between the two ends. CDR3 length: 14 amino acids. CDR3 nucleotides: TGTGCCAGTAGCTCTTCTAGGGCCGGAAACACCATATATTTT. Amino acids: CASSSSRAGNTIYF.

CDR3 loop: CASSVRDRGFDEQFF. The CDR3 nucleotides read TGTGCCAGCAGCGTCCGGGACAGGGGGTTCGATGAGCAGTTCTTC. The chain employs TRBV7-2 and TRBJ2-1, with TRBD1 matching over 11 bases. Losses at the gene ends were 5 bases for V and 8 bases for J; bases not matched to a gene: 8. Germline V gene data show CDR1 as SGHTA and CDR2 as FQGNSA. The CDR3 covers 15 residues.

The V gene is TRBV10-3, the J gene TRBJ2-2; 9 bases are shared with TRBD1. Germline assignment: CDR1 ENHRY and CDR2 SYGVKD. The CDR3 has 17 residues. V was clipped by 0 bases and J by 4 bases; unmatched bases: 6. The CDR3 is CAISESRGTGSTGELFF. The CDR3 DNA follows: TGTGCCATCAGTGAGTCGAGGGGGACAGGGAGCACCGGGGAGCTGTTTTTT.

This sequence joins TRBV6-5 and TRBJ2-5; D assignment may be TRBD1 or TRBD2 (5 bases each). Germline loops: CDR1 MNHEY, CDR2 SVGAGI. CDR3 size: 13 residues. V lost 2 bases and J lost 5, with 9 bases in between. In nucleotides, the CDR3 is TGTGCCAGCAGTTACGTGGGGGTGGAGACCCAGTACTTC. Translation gives CASSYVGVETQYF.

This chain connects TRBV11-2 to TRBJ1-4; TRBD1 is a possible D gene (6 bases). This CDR3 has 14 amino acids. Trimming left V 4 bases short and J 6 bases short, with 12 bases between. The germline V gene encodes CDR1 SGHAT and CDR2 FQNNGV. The CDR3, as DNA: TGTGCCAGCAGCTCACAACAGGGTTATGAAAAACTGTTTTTT. Translation: CASSSQQGYEKLFF. Looking up the rest from reference TRBV11-2 and TRBJ1-4 gives the full variable domain: EAGVAQSPRYKIIEKRQSVAFWCNPISGHATLYWYQQILGQGPKLLIQFQNNGVVDDSQLPKDRFSAERLKGVDSTLKIQPAKLEDSAVYLCASSSQQGYEKLFFGSGTQLSVL.